The rows below give T cell receptor beta chains drawn from one sample of a study of OX40 agonist ivuxolimab in advanced cancers. This table comes from immunoSEQ multiplex PCR, and its TCRdb copy is limited to in-frame clones, with some not included. This table has under 200,000 clones, around 94% appearing once. Sequencing used CD4+ or CD8+ T cells sorted from blood, obtained in a trial of the OX40 agonist ivuxolimab. The receptors derive from an adult with an advanced solid tumor such as melanoma, head and neck, liver or kidney cancer. Both conserved end residues are part of each CDR3. Fields, in order: D gene, V gene, J gene, clone size, CDR3 protein, CDR3 DNA. D genes are given only for firm matches. The size of a clone is reported for some rows only, either as once, few or many, or as a class for expanded clones.

TRBD1	TRBV7-9	TRBJ2-1	NA	CASSVTSAQGANEQFF	TGTGCCAGCAGCGTGACTTCCGCCCAGGGGGCCAATGAGCAGTTCTTC
NA	TRBV10-3	TRBJ2-5	NA	CATTPSVLQETQYF	TGTGCCACTACTCCTAGCGTCCTCCAAGAGACCCAGTACTTC
NA	TRBV5-1	TRBJ2-6	NA	CASSPLVAAGGTGANVLTF	TGCGCCAGCAGCCCCCTAGTGGCGGCCGGTGGAACTGGGGCCAACGTCCTGACTTTC
NA	TRBV4-2	TRBJ2-7	NA	CASNTPSYEQYF	TGTGCCAGCAATACCCCGTCCTACGAGCAGTACTTC
NA	TRBV7-6	TRBJ2-1	NA	CASSLRVSGFEQFF	TGTGCCAGCAGCCTCCGAGTTAGCGGCTTTGAGCAGTTCTTC
NA	TRBV5-4	TRBJ1-2	NA	CASSGDPTRGYTF	TGTGCCAGCAGCGGGGACCCTACTAGGGGCTACACCTTC
TRBD1	TRBV6-1	TRBJ2-7	NA	CASSVMGQPYEQYF	TGTGCCAGCAGTGTCATGGGACAGCCCTACGAGCAGTACTTC
NA	TRBV5-1	TRBJ2-1	NA	CASSGDVSSYNEQFF	TGCGCCAGCAGCGGGGACGTAAGCTCCTACAATGAGCAGTTCTTC
NA	TRBV18	TRBJ2-7	once	CASSPVTSLVQPQYF	TGTGCCAGCTCACCTGTCACATCCCTCGTCCAGCCCCAGTACTTC
NA	TRBV21-1	TRBJ1-2	NA	CASSKDPDRGPPGYGYTF	TGTGCCAGCAGCAAAGATCCGGACAGGGGGCCTCCTGGCTATGGCTACACCTTC
NA	TRBV5-1	TRBJ1-5	NA	CASSLLPGSNQPQHF	TGCGCCAGCAGCTTGTTACCAGGGAGCAATCAGCCCCAGCATTTT
NA	TRBV5-1	TRBJ1-5	NA	CASSLGLDGWPQHF	TGCGCCAGCAGCTTGGGACTCGATGGATGGCCCCAGCATTTT
TRBD1	TRBV10-3	TRBJ2-7	NA	CAISGVGQGNEQYF	TGTGCCATCAGTGGGGTGGGACAGGGAAACGAGCAGTACTTC
TRBD1	TRBV2	TRBJ1-2	NA	CASSESSADRSGLF	TGTGCCAGCAGTGAATCCTCCGCGGACAGGTCAGGGCTCTTC
NA	TRBV7-9	TRBJ1-2	NA	CASSSMGGPGYTF	TGTGCCAGCAGCTCCATGGGGGGGCCTGGCTACACCTTC
NA	TRBV6-5	TRBJ1-5	NA	CASSYSATRAQPQHF	TGTGCCAGCAGTTACTCGGCCACCCGGGCTCAGCCCCAGCATTTT
NA	TRBV19	TRBJ1-2	NA	CASSIERVSGYGYTF	TGTGCCAGTAGTATAGAGAGGGTTAGTGGCTATGGCTACACCTTC
NA	TRBV5-1	TRBJ2-7	NA	CASSPWGATYEQYF	TGCGCCAGCAGCCCCTGGGGCGCTACCTACGAGCAGTACTTC
NA	TRBV10-3	TRBJ1-3	NA	CAISEDIRSGNTIYF	TGTGCCATCAGTGAGGATATTCGCTCTGGAAACACCATATATTTT
NA	TRBV6-5	TRBJ1-6	NA	CASSYSRRGDSPLHF	TGTGCCAGCAGTTACTCGCGAAGGGGAGATTCACCCCTCCACTTT
TRBD2	TRBV30	TRBJ2-7	NA	CAWSRLAGREQYF	TGTGCCTGGAGTCGCCTAGCGGGACGGGAGCAGTACTTC
NA	TRBV30	TRBJ1-6	NA	CAWSPRGKAALNSPLHF	TGTGCCTGGAGCCCCCGAGGGAAGGCGGCTCTCAATTCACCCCTCCACTTT
NA	TRBV4-3	TRBJ1-5	few	CASSQDLGSGDQPQHF	TGCGCCAGCAGCCAAGATCTCGGGTCTGGGGATCAGCCCCAGCATTTT
NA	TRBV5-1	TRBJ2-7	NA	CASSLAGHLSSYEQYF	TGCGCCAGCAGCTTGGCGGGACACCTGAGCTCCTACGAGCAGTACTTC